This T cell receptor (beta chain) was sequenced for a study of OX40 agonist ivuxolimab in advanced cancers. Study-wide context: In this trial design, patients received ivuxolimab intravenously at 0.01 to 10 mg/kg every 2 weeks. General study points: CD8+ T cells (on average) carried more expanded clones than CD4+ T cells. Clonal expansion among partial responders at 0.1-3.0 mg/kg ranked near the lowest.

On this clone itself: What it binds is unknown. Sequence at one end of the junction differs from germline and may be a read error.

The germline CDR1 and CDR2 sequences are SGHAT and FQNNGV. This CDR3 is 16 amino acids long. The method was immunoSEQ multiplex PCR; TCRdb's version includes in-frame clones alone and lacks a portion of them. This sample has some 23,000 clones; 80% to 90% occur once, and the top ten carry roughly 14%. Enrollment shut out patients with autoimmune disease history or systemic immunosuppression. V gene TRBV11-2 combines with J gene TRBJ2-1; TRBD2 matches at 15 bases. This TCR was recovered from an adult with an advanced solid tumor such as melanoma, head and neck, liver or kidney cancer. Sequencing was performed on CD4+ or CD8+ T cells sorted from blood, taken in a trial of the OX40 agonist ivuxolimab. The CDR3 loop reads CASSRGLAGGYSEQFF. CDR3 DNA: TGTGCCAGCAGCAGGGGACTAGCGGGGGGCTACAGTGAGCAGTTCTTC.